Described below is a single T cell receptor beta chain sequence and its context. Germline V gives CDR1 SNHLY, CDR2 FYNNEI. This CDR3 has 14 amino acids. V shed 6 bases and J 0 bases; nucleotides not matched to a gene: 5. The source of the sample is a study of blood T cell repertoires in COVID-19. Study-level background: Nucleic acid was either cDNA or gDNA, and it came from T cells, B-cell-depleted T cells, or PBMCs.

In the study's own analysis: Scientists estimated how many nucleated cells there were by amplifying reference gene primers. Generated by immunoSEQ multiplex PCR, the TCRdb table keeps only in-frame clones and is missing some. V and J calls and clone size follow that table, whereas D and trimming were derived from the DNA. Among 95,000 to 150,000 clones listed, roughly four fifths were seen once. The sequencing input was peripheral blood. The rearrangement links TRBV2 to TRBJ2-7, with 7 bases lining up with TRBD1. The sequence was collected from a woman between 65 and 79 years old with acute or convalescent COVID-19. The CDR3 DNA follows: TGTGCCAGCAGAGGGGGCGTGAGCTCCTACGAGCAGTACGTC. Its protein product is CASRGGVSSYEQYV.